Below, 13 T cell receptor beta chains from the same sample are listed, as sequenced in a study of tumor-infiltrating lymphocytes in primary liver carcinoma. The investigators made TCR beta cDNA from around 530 ng total RNA, using a constant-region primer. For TCR beta, libraries were produced by three nested multiplex PCR rounds using slightly modified ARM-PCR. Forward primers for TRBV1-TRBV30 and a C-beta reverse primer served the first two PCR rounds, at 10 cycles each. TCRdb independently ran MiXCR on the multiplex PCR reads; one entry per CDR3 protein. Of 95,000 to 150,000 distinct CDR3 sequences in the sample, about 59% are singletons; the top ten hold approximately 9.9%. The tissue used was unsorted bulk material of roughly 17-33 mg. RNA and DNA were co-extracted from it with the AllPrep DNA/RNA mini kit. The sample consisted of liver tumor tissue from sampling region 1. Subset defined: tumor region T1, superior pole. These TCRs come from a woman aged 60-75 years with primary liver carcinoma and hepatitis B virus infection.

With regard to this clonotype: This may come from a read error, since a much larger clone is one base off. This chain connects TRBV28 to TRBJ2-2; TRBD1 matches 9 bases. Germline V lookup: CDR1 MDHEN, CDR2 SYDVKM. V lost 6 bases to trimming and J lost 7 bases; unmatched junction nucleotides: 15. The CDR3 is 17 residues long. The CDR3 protein is CASSFGGTGSSIGELFF. The CDR3 nucleotides are TGTGCCAGCAGCTTCGGGGGGACAGGGAGTTCCATCGGGGAGCTGTTTTTT.

The chain carries TRBV12-3 or TRBV12-4 and TRBJ1-1; D remains ambiguous. This CDR3 spans 16 amino acids. V was cut by 0 bases and J by 7 bases, with 18 bases left in between. The CDR3 loop reads CASSLARPPDASEAFF. Here the CDR3 DNA reads TGTGCCAGCAGTTTAGCGCGGCCTCCTGACGCGAGTGAAGCTTTCTTT.

This clonotype was recorded at least ten times. V usage is TRBV4-2 and J usage is TRBJ2-4; TRBD1 agrees at 8 bases. Trimming cost V 0 bases and J 9 bases; bases outside gene matches: 4. The CDR3 sequence is 14 residues long. CDR1 and CDR2 (germline): LGHNA, YNFKEQ. The DNA of the CDR3 is TGTGCCAGCAGCCAAGATTTTACAGGGGGCATTCAGTACTTC. Translation gives CASSQDFTGGIQYF.

V is TRBV5-4 and J is TRBJ2-5, with 8 bases fitting TRBD2. This CDR3 contains 14 residues. CDR1 is SGHNT and CDR2 is YYREEE in the germline V gene (reference sequence). After removal of 6 bases from V and 5 bases from J, the junction contained 9 bases not matched to a gene. The CDR3 sequence is CASNLSGSFETQYF. CDR3 DNA sequence: TGTGCCAGCAACCTCAGCGGGAGTTTTGAGACCCAGTACTTC.

This clonotype appeared once. One junction end disagrees with the germline gene, perhaps due to a read error. V is TRBV11-3 and J is TRBJ2-1; D remains unclear. The germline V gene has CDR1 SGHNT and CDR2 YENEEA. CDR3 length: 13 amino acids. The CDR3 coding sequence is TGTGACAGCACTCGTACCAACTACAATGAGCAATTCTTC. Its protein is CDSTRTNYNEQFF.

This chain links TRBV11-1 with TRBJ2-7; D not resolved. The V end lost 5 bases, the J end lost 7 bases, and 9 bases lay between the germline ends. Germline V CDR1 and CDR2: SGHAT, FQDESV (reference sequence). This CDR3 has 11 amino acids. The CDR3 loop reads CASSLRYEQYF. DNA for the CDR3: TGTGCCAGCAGCCTACGGTATGAGCAGTACTTC.

This clonotype has just one count. One junction end does not reproduce the germline sequence, and a read error may be involved. This chain links TRBV30 with TRBJ2-3, with D perhaps given as TRBD1 or TRBD2 (5 bases each). The CDR3 is made up of 15 amino acids. From germline, CDR1 is GTSNPN and CDR2 SVGIG (reference sequence). The CDR3 protein is CAWKVRGRGTGTQYF. The CDR3 coding sequence is TGTGCCTGGAAGGTCCGGGGTCGAGGCACAGGTACGCAGTATTTT.

The V and J genes are TRBV7-3 and TRBJ2-1; 13 bases align to TRBD2. CDR3 size: 16 residues. Germline-derived CDR1 and CDR2 are SGHTA and FQGTGA. Trimming took 4 bases from V and 6 from J; bases not matched to a gene: 6. CDR3 sequence reads: CASSSTGLAGANEQFF. CDR3 coding DNA: TGTGCCAGCAGCTCCACCGGACTAGCGGGAGCCAATGAGCAGTTCTTC.

In its sample, this clonotype was seen once. A clone one base away is much larger, so this may be a read error. The rearrangement links TRBV10-2 to TRBJ1-1, with unresolved D. The germline CDR1 and CDR2 sequences are WSHSY and SAAADI. The germline V and J ends were trimmed by 6 bases and 3 bases, with 11 bases remaining between them. The length of the CDR3 is 13 residues. CDR3 in DNA: TGCGCCAGCAGCCAACCGATGGACACTGAAGCTTTCTTT. It specifies CASSQPMDTEAFF.

Concerning this clonotype: A much more abundant neighbour one base away suggests this may be a read error. The J gene is TRBJ1-1, the V gene TRBV4-1, with TRBD1 as a possible D gene (5 bases). Trimming pared 0 bases from V and 3 bases from J, leaving 17 bases between. Germline-derived CDR1 and CDR2 are MGHRA and YSYEKL. This CDR3 contains 17 residues. In nucleotides, the CDR3 is TGCGCCAGCAGCCAAGATCCTCGGAGGGGCGGGGACACTGAAGCTTTCTTT. This sequence encodes CASSQDPRRGGDTEAFF.

V usage is TRBV5-6 and J usage is TRBJ2-3; possibly TRBD2 for D (6 bases). CDR3 length equals 15 residues. Per the germline V gene, CDR1 is SGHDT and CDR2 is YYEEEE. Trimming took off 6 bases at V and 11 bases at J, with 25 bases between the two ends. This chain's CDR3 is CASNRTGTSQTQQYF. CDR3 in DNA: TGTGCCAGCAATCGAACCGGAACTAGCCAGACACAGCAGTATTTT.

As concerns this clonotype: One junction end disagrees with the germline gene, perhaps due to a read error. The V call is TRBV5-6, the J call TRBJ1-6; D is unresolved. The CDR3 runs to 16 residues. The germline CDR1 and CDR2 sequences are SGHDT and YYEEEE. The CDR3 DNA reads as TGTGTCAGCAGCTTGTACAGTGTCTCTTCTAACTCACCCCTCCACTTT. Encoded protein: CVSSLYSVSSNSPLHF.

The table lists this clonotype with a few counts. This sequence joins TRBV7-9 and TRBJ2-1; the D gene could be TRBD1 or TRBD2 (5 bases each). The V end lost 1 base, the J end lost 13 bases, and 23 bases lay between the germline ends. Germline CDR1 and CDR2: SEHNR and FQNEAQ (reference sequence). The CDR3 spans 16 residues. In DNA form, the CDR3 reads TGTGCCAGCAGCTTAGGACCCGCCCTGGGGGAAAGAGATCAGTTCTTC. As protein: CASSLGPALGERDQFF.